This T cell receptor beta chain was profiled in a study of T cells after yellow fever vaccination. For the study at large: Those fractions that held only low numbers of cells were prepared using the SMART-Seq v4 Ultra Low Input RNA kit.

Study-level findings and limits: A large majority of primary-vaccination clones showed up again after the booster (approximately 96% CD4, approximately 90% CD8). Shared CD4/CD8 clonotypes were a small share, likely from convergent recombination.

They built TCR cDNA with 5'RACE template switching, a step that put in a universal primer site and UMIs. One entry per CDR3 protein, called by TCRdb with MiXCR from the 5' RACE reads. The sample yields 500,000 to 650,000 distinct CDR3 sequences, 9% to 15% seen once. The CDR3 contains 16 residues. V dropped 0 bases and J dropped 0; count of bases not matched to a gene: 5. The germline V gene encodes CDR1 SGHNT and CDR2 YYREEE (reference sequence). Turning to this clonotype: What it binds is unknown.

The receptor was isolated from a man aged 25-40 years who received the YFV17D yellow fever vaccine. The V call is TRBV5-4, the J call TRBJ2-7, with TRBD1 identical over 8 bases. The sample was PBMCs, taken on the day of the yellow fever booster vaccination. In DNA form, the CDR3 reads TGTGCCAGCAGCTTGGTAGCCGGGACAGGCTCCTACGAGCAGTACTTC. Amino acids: CASSLVAGTGSYEQYF.